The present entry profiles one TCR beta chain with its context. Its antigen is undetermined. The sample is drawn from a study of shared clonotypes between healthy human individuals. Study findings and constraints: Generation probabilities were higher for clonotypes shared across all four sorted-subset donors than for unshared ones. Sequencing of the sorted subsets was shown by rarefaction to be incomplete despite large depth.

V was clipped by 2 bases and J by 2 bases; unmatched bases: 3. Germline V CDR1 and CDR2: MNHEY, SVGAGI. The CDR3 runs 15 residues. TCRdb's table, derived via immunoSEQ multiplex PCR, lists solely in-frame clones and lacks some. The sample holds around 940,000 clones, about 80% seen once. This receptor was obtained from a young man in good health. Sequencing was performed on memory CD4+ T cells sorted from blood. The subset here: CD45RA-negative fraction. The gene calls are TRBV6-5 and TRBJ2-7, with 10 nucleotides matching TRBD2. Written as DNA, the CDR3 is TGTGCCAGCAGTTACCGAAGCGGGAGGGCCTACGAGCAGTACTTC. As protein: CASSYRSGRAYEQYF.